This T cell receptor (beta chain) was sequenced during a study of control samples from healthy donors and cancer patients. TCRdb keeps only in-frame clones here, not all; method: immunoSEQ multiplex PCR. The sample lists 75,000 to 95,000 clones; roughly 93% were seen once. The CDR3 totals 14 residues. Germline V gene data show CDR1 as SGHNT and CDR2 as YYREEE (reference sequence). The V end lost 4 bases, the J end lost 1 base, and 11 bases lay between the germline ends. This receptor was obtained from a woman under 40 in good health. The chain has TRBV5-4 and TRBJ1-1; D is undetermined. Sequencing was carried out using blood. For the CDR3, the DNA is TGTGCCAGCAGCCCAAGGGTAAAGAACACTGAAGCTTTCTTT. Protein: CASSPRVKNTEAFF.